Listed here are 22 T cell receptor beta chains from one sample, sequenced in a study of T cell responses to AZD1222 COVID-19 vaccine. Some clones are missing from TCRdb's copy, which holds only in-frame ones; the method was immunoSEQ multiplex PCR. This table has 100,000 to 150,000 clones, about 88% appearing once. The source was peripheral blood, collected on day 0 of AZD1222 vaccination. These receptors were obtained from an adult in good health.

This clone was seen a single time. This chain connects TRBV6-2 or TRBV6-3 to TRBJ1-3; TRBD1 matches at 7 bases. V trimming: 2 bases; J trimming: 2 bases; junction bases outside the gene matches: 6. CDR1 is MNHEY, CDR2 SVGEGT, per germline. CDR3 length: 16 residues. In DNA form, the CDR3 reads TGTGCCAGCAGTTACCCTTCCACAGGGGCTGGAAACACCATATATTTT. It is translated as CASSYPSTGAGNTIYF.

On this clone: The germline gene is not matched at one end of the junction; a read error may be the cause. J is TRBJ1-5 and V is TRBV4-1; the match to TRBD1 covers 10 bases. The CDR3 loop spans 18 amino acids. Germline assignment: CDR1 MGHRA and CDR2 YSYEKL. The DNA of the CDR3 is TGCGCCAGCAGCTCGGGACAGGGGTGGGTGGAAAGCAATCAGCTCCAGCATTTT. Its protein is CASSSGQGWVESNQLQHF.

The chain joins TRBV5-1 to TRBJ2-7; D not certain. This CDR3 has 14 amino acids. The ends were cut back, 0 bases at V and 2 bases at J, with 9 bases in the middle. The germline V gene has CDR1 SGHRS and CDR2 YFSETQ. CDR3 sequence reads: CASSLGLVAYEQYF. CDR3 bases: TGCGCCAGCAGCTTGGGGTTAGTTGCCTACGAGCAGTACTTC.

This clone appeared once. This chain connects TRBV7-2 to TRBJ1-5; 7 bases line up with TRBD1. Trimming at V came to 1 base and at J to 6 bases, leaving 6 bases not matched to a gene. This CDR3 is built from 15 residues. Germline V gene data show CDR1 as SGHTA and CDR2 as FQGNSA. The CDR3 DNA follows: TGTGCCAGCAGCTTAGGGGCAGGGGGAGGTCAGCCCCAGCATTTT. Translating it yields CASSLGAGGGQPQHF.

This rearrangement joins TRBV9 to TRBJ2-1; D possibly corresponds to TRBD1 (7 bases). The ends were cut back, 4 bases at V and 1 base at J, with 18 bases in the middle. The CDR3 is 17 residues long. CDR1 is SGDLS, CDR2 YYNGEE, per germline. The CDR3 here is CASSLRQGGYSYNEQFF. CDR3 bases: TGTGCCAGCAGCCTGCGACAGGGAGGTTATTCCTACAATGAGCAGTTCTTC.

For the CDR3, the DNA is TGTGCCAGCTCACCAAGGGAGGCAGGGGGCAATCAGCCCCAGCATTTT. Encoded protein: CASSPREAGGNQPQHF. The V and J genes are TRBV18 and TRBJ1-5, with D possibly matching TRBD1 (6 bases). CDR3 length: 16 amino acids. From germline, CDR1 is KGHSH and CDR2 LQKENI. Trimming pared 2 bases from V and 2 bases from J, leaving 13 bases between.

The CDR3 DNA reads TGTGCCAGCAGTTTAAAACAGCCCTGGCGAGCTTTCTTT. This codes for CASSLKQPWRAFF. The rearrangement uses TRBV28 and TRBJ1-1; no clear D. The germline CDR1 and CDR2 sequences are MDHEN and SYDVKM. The germline V and J ends were trimmed by 2 bases and 10 bases, with 14 bases remaining between them. The CDR3 loop spans 13 amino acids. Using reference TRBV28 and TRBJ1-1 for the parts outside the CDR3, the full variable domain is DVKVTQSSRYLVKRTGEKVFLECVQDMDHENMFWYRQDPGLGLRLIYFSYDVKMKEKGDIPEGYSVSREKKERFSLILESASTNQTSMYLCASSLKQPWRAFFGQGTRLTVV.

The chain couples TRBV3-1 (or the pseudogene TRBV3-2) to TRBJ2-3; TRBD2 matches at 12 bases. This CDR3 has 17 residues. CDR1 and CDR2 (germline): LGHDT, YNNKEL (reference sequence). V was pared by 2 bases and J by 0 bases, with 3 bases of the junction left unmatched. CDR3 region: CASSQPGTSGSTDTQYF. The CDR3, as DNA: TGTGCCAGCAGCCAACCCGGGACTAGCGGGAGCACAGATACGCAGTATTTT.

The V gene is TRBV5-1, the J gene TRBJ2-6; D is undetermined. This CDR3 has 16 amino acids. From germline, CDR1 is SGHRS and CDR2 YFSETQ. Trimming took off 4 bases at V and 0 bases at J, with 11 bases between the two ends. The CDR3 bases are TGCGCCAGCAGCATACCCGAGAGCTCTGGGGCCAACGTCCTGACTTTC. This gives the protein CASSIPESSGANVLTF.

The chain joins TRBV29-1 to TRBJ2-1; 10 positions agree with TRBD1. Trimming at V came to 6 bases and at J to 1 base, leaving 6 bases not matched to a gene. CDR3 length equals 15 residues. Germline CDR1 and CDR2: SQVTM and ANQGSEA. The CDR3 DNA is TGCAGCGTCCTTTTGGGACAGGGGTCCTACAATGAGCAGTTCTTC. Amino acid sequence: CSVLLGQGSYNEQFF.

This clone has only one observation. This sequence joins TRBV30 and TRBJ2-7; D is possibly TRBD1 or TRBD2 (5 bases each). Trimming left V 3 bases short and J 6 bases short, with 21 bases between. The CDR3 totals 15 residues. CDR1 GTSNPN and CDR2 SVGIG come from the germline V gene (reference sequence). The chain's CDR3 is CAWSEVGERRPEQYF. Written as DNA, the CDR3 is TGTGCCTGGAGCGAGGTGGGGGAGCGACGGCCCGAGCAGTACTTC.

CDR3 amino acids: CAIIRQGGEAFF. CDR3 bases: TGTGCCATCATCCGGCAGGGAGGTGAAGCTTTCTTT. The V call is TRBV10-3, the J call TRBJ1-1; D might be TRBD1 (5 bases). There are 12 residues in the CDR3. Per germline, CDR1 ENHRY and CDR2 SYGVKD. Trimming pared 7 bases from V and 7 bases from J, leaving 13 bases between.

The V gene is TRBV28, the J gene TRBJ2-7; possible D gene TRBD1, 5 bases. Trimming stripped 6 bases from V and 2 bases from J, with 11 bases between. CDR1 is MDHEN and CDR2 is SYDVKM in the germline V gene. The CDR3 runs to 13 residues. CDR3 DNA: TGTGCCAGCAGCTCAGGGTCCGCCTACGAGCAGTACTTC. This gives the protein CASSSGSAYEQYF.

The chain recombines TRBV2 with TRBJ1-6, with 7 bases lining up with TRBD1. The CDR3 loop spans 14 amino acids. With V trimmed by 2 bases and J by 9 bases, 4 bases remained unmatched. CDR1 and CDR2 (germline): SNHLY, FYNNEI. The CDR3 nucleotides are TGTGCCAGCAGTGAAAGACAGGGTAGTTCACCCCTCCACTTT. It encodes CASSERQGSSPLHF.

The genes are TRBV25-1 and TRBJ1-1; D might be TRBD1 (5 bases). CDR1 is MGHDK and CDR2 is SYGVNS in the germline V gene. V was cut by 6 bases and J by 1 base, with 9 bases left in between. The CDR3 runs 13 residues. The CDR3 nucleotides are TGTGCCAGCAGACGGGACTCGAACACTGAAGCTTTCTTT. This codes for CASRRDSNTEAFF.

The rearrangement joins TRBV15 to TRBJ1-5, with 7 bases that match TRBD1. The V segment lost 0 bases and the J segment 0 bases; nucleotides outside the gene matches: 2. The CDR3 runs 16 residues. The germline gives CDR1 LNHNV, CDR2 YYDKDF (reference sequence). The CDR3 region is CATSRETGDSNQPQHF. The CDR3 nucleotides are TGTGCCACCAGCAGAGAAACAGGGGATAGCAATCAGCCCCAGCATTTT. Based on the CDR3 plus reference TRBV15 and TRBJ1-5, the full variable domain is DAMVIQNPRYQVTQFGKPVTLSCSQTLNHNVMYWYQQKSSQAPKLLFHYYDKDFNNEADTPDNFQSRRPNTSFCFLDIRSPGLGDTAMYLCATSRETGDSNQPQHFGDGTRLSIL.

The V call is TRBV9, the J call TRBJ2-4; D is perhaps TRBD1 (6 bases). The CDR3 covers 18 residues. V lost 3 bases, J lost 2 bases, and 21 bases lay in between. Germline V gene lookup returns CDR1 SGDLS and CDR2 YYNGEE. CDR3 protein: CASSAEGGRASSKNIQYF. In DNA form, the CDR3 reads TGTGCCAGCAGCGCTGAAGGGGGTAGGGCCTCTTCCAAAAACATTCAGTACTTC.

V gene TRBV4-2 combines with J gene TRBJ1-5, with D perhaps TRBD1 (5 bases). V was trimmed by 0 bases and J by 7 bases, leaving 10 bases between them. The germline CDR1 and CDR2 sequences are LGHNA and YNFKEQ. The CDR3 has 14 amino acids. CDR3 in amino acids: CASSQDSGDQPQHF. In DNA, the CDR3 is TGTGCCAGCAGCCAAGATTCGGGGGACCAGCCCCAGCATTTT.

This clone has only a few counts. This chain links TRBV19 with TRBJ2-5, with a possible D match to TRBD2 (5 bases). V gave up 5 bases and J gave up 1 base, with 8 bases separating them. Germline V lookup: CDR1 LNHDA, CDR2 SQIVND (reference sequence). CDR3 length equals 13 residues. CDR3 amino acids: CASSFGVQETQYF. CDR3 nucleotide sequence: TGTGCCAGTAGTTTCGGGGTCCAAGAGACCCAGTACTTC.

This sequence joins TRBV9 and TRBJ2-2; 7 bases line up with TRBD1. V dropped 5 bases and J dropped 0; count of bases not matched to a gene: 7. Germline V gene lookup returns CDR1 SGDLS and CDR2 YYNGEE. The CDR3 runs to 16 residues. The CDR3 DNA reads as TGTGCCAGCAGAGCCTCCGGGACAGCGAACACCGGGGAGCTGTTTTTT. It specifies CASRASGTANTGELFF.

The J gene is TRBJ2-5, the V gene TRBV7-9; D tentatively fits TRBD1 or TRBD2 (7 bases each). Germline assignment: CDR1 SEHNR and CDR2 FQNEAQ (reference sequence). There are 15 residues in the CDR3. Trimming removed 5 bases from V and 4 bases from J, with 17 bases in between. Written as DNA, the CDR3 is TGTGCCAGCAGCCTCCGGGACTACAGGGGAGAGACCCAGTACTTC. Its protein product is CASSLRDYRGETQYF.

The V and J genes are TRBV10-3 and TRBJ1-5, with 8 positions matching TRBD1. Losses at the gene ends were 6 bases for V and 3 bases for J; bases not matched to a gene: 4. The CDR3 spans 14 residues. Germline loops: CDR1 ENHRY, CDR2 SYGVKD. CDR3 in DNA: TGTGCCATCAGCTCGGACAGGGTCAATCAGCCCCAGCATTTT. This codes for CAISSDRVNQPQHF.